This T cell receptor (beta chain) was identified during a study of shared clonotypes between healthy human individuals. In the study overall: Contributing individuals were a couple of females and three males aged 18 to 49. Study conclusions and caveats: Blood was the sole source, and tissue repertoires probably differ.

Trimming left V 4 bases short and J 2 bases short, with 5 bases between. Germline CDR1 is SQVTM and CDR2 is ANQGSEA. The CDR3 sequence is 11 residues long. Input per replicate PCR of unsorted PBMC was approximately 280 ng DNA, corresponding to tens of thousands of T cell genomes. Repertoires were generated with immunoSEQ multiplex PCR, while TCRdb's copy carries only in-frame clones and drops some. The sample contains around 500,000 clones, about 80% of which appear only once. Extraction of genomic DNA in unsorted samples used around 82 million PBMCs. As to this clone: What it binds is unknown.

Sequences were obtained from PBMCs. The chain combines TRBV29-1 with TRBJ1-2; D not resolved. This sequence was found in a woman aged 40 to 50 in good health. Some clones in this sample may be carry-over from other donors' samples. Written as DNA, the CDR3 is TGCAGCGTTGTGCAGAACTATGGCTACACCTTC. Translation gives CSVVQNYGYTF.